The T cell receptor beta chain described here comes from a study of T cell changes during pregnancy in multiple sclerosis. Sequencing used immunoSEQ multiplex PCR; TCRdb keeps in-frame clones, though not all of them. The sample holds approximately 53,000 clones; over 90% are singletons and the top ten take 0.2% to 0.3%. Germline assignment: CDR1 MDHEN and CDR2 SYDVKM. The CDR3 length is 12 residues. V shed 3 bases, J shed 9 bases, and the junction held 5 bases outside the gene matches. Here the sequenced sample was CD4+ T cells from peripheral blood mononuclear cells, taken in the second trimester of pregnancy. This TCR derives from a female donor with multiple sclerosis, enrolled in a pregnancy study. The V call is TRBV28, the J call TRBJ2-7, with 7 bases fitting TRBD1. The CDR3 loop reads CASSFPQGVQYF. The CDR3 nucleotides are TGTGCCAGCAGTTTCCCCCAGGGGGTGCAGTACTTC.